Below, 30 T cell receptor beta chains from the same sample are listed, as sequenced in a study of response to subunit inactivated influenza vaccine. TCRdb independently ran MiXCR on the RT-PCR reads; one entry per CDR3 protein. There are about 190,000 distinct CDR3 sequences in the sample; approximately 15% occur only once, and roughly 24% lies in the top ten. The input for sequencing was CD8+ T cells sorted from PBMCs, taken 5 days after vaccination. Receptor source: a man aged 50 or older who received an inactivated influenza vaccine.

The rearrangement links TRBV12-3 or TRBV12-4 to TRBJ2-7, with a possible D match to TRBD1 (7 bases). Trimming removed 5 bases from V and 3 bases from J, with 17 bases in between. This CDR3 spans 15 amino acids. As DNA, the CDR3 is TGTGCCAGCAGTCCAAGTGCAGGGGGGAACTACGAGCAGTACTTC. This codes for CASSPSAGGNYEQYF.

There are a few counts of this clonotype. V gene TRBV20-1 combines with J gene TRBJ2-1, with 10 bases aligning to TRBD2. This CDR3 comprises 21 residues. V was pared by 0 bases and J by 0 bases, with 17 bases of the junction left unmatched. Germline CDR1 is DFQATT and CDR2 is SNEGSKA (reference sequence). CDR3 sequence (DNA): TGCAGTGCTAGAGATTTGGGAACCGGGACTAGCGTCCGAAGCTCCTACAATGAGCAGTTCTTC. Its protein product is CSARDLGTGTSVRSSYNEQFF.

This clonotype has at least ten counts. This chain joins TRBV4-2 and TRBJ1-1; 9 positions agree with TRBD1. The CDR3 extends over 13 amino acids. V shed 6 bases, J shed 1 base, and the junction held 0 bases outside the gene matches. Germline values: CDR1 LGHNA, CDR2 YNFKEQ. The DNA for the CDR3 is TGTGCCAGCAGGGACAGGGGGAACACTGAAGCTTTCTTT. Amino acid sequence: CASRDRGNTEAFF.

The rearrangement links TRBV6-1 to TRBJ2-7, with D uncertain. The CDR3 runs 14 residues. V was clipped by 2 bases and J by 2 bases, with 10 bases between them. CDR1 is MNHNS and CDR2 is SASEGT in the germline V gene. CDR3 DNA sequence: TGTGCCAGCAGTGAATTTGCAGCCCCCTACGAGCAGTACTTC. It codes for CASSEFAAPYEQYF.

The CDR3 loop is CASLPGSNTGELFF. CDR3 DNA sequence: TGTGCCAGCCTGCCAGGTTCGAACACCGGGGAGCTGTTTTTT. The chain recombines TRBV28 with TRBJ2-2; unclear D gene. The CDR3 totals 14 residues. In germline, CDR1 is MDHEN, CDR2 SYDVKM. The germline V and J ends were trimmed by 8 bases and 0 bases, with 10 bases remaining between them.

V usage is TRBV18 and J usage is TRBJ2-1; 11 nucleotides line up with TRBD1. Trimming took 3 bases from V and 3 from J; bases not matched to a gene: 13. The length of the CDR3 is 19 residues. Looked up from germline, CDR1 is KGHSH and CDR2 is LQKENI. The CDR3 region has the DNA TGTGCCAGCTCACCCCCGGACAGGGGGCGTTTTGAGGTCTACAATGAGCAGTTCTTC. The encoded protein is CASSPPDRGRFEVYNEQFF.

In its sample, this clonotype was seen many times. This chain joins TRBV15 and TRBJ2-3; TRBD2 matches 11 bases. J gave up 6 bases and V 5 bases, and 10 bases lay outside the gene matches. This CDR3 is built from 16 residues. Germline V gene sequence: CDR1 LNHNV, CDR2 YYDKDF (reference sequence). This CDR3 is CATSELAGALGDTQYF. In DNA, the CDR3 is TGTGCCACCAGCGAACTAGCGGGGGCCCTCGGGGATACGCAGTATTTT.

Of note for this clonotype: At one of its ends the junction is not consistent with the germline gene, which may arise from a read error. This chain joins TRBV7-9 and TRBJ2-7, with D perhaps TRBD1 or TRBD2 (6 bases each). Germline CDR1 SEHNR, CDR2 FQNEAQ (reference sequence). The CDR3 runs to 14 residues. The CDR3 reads CASTLGGFSYEQYF. The DNA for the CDR3 is TGTGCCAGCACCTTAGGGGGGTTCTCCTACGAGCAGTACTTC.

The count of this clonotype is one. The CDR3 nucleotides read TGCAGTGCTAAAGACTACAATGAGCAGTTCTTC. This codes for CSAKDYNEQFF. The chain is built from TRBV20-1 and TRBJ2-1; D unresolved. CDR1 and CDR2 (germline): DFQATT, SNEGSKA (reference sequence). Trimming left V 4 bases short and J 3 bases short, with 4 bases between. This CDR3 region has 11 residues.

The chain links TRBV29-1 to TRBJ2-7; no clear D. Looked up from germline, CDR1 is SQVTM and CDR2 is ANQGSEA. Trimming stripped 8 bases from V and 3 bases from J, with 14 bases between. The CDR3 consists of 12 residues. CDR3 sequence: CSIKPNSYEQYF. The CDR3 DNA is TGCAGCATAAAGCCAAACAGCTACGAGCAGTACTTC.

This chain links TRBV10-3 with TRBJ1-2, with a tentative D call TRBD1 (6 bases). The germline V and J ends were trimmed by 3 bases and 8 bases, with 16 bases remaining between them. Per the germline V gene, CDR1 is ENHRY and CDR2 is SYGVKD. CDR3 length equals 14 residues. CDR3 nucleotides: TGTGCCATCAGTGATGCGGGGGCGCCTCGGGGCTACACCTTC. Translation gives CAISDAGAPRGYTF.

This clonotype was counted only a few times. V and J are TRBV4-1 and TRBJ1-5, with a tentative D call TRBD1 (6 bases). Germline CDR1 MGHRA, CDR2 YSYEKL. V shed 4 bases and J shed 7 bases, with 23 bases lying between them. The CDR3 loop spans 17 amino acids. The CDR3 DNA reads as TGCGCCAGCAGCCCCTCTCCTATTCAGGGGCTGAGGCAGCCCCAGCATTTT. Amino acids: CASSPSPIQGLRQPQHF.

In the case of this clonotype: At one boundary the junction diverges from the germline segment, which might be a read error. CDR3 sequence: CANSLHRAGYNEQFF. The CDR3 bases are TGCGCCAACAGCTTGCATCGAGCGGGGTACAATGAGCAGTTCTTC. The chain links TRBV5-1 to TRBJ2-1, with 7 bases aligning to TRBD2. The germline V gene encodes CDR1 SGHRS and CDR2 YFSETQ. CDR3 size: 15 residues. Full variable domain (remainder filled in from reference TRBV5-1 and TRBJ2-1): KAGVTQTPRYLIKTRGQQVTLSCSPISGHRSVSWYQQTPGQGLQFLFEYFSETQRNKGNFPGRFSGRQFSNSRSEMNVSTLELGDSALYLCANSLHRAGYNEQFFGPGTRLTVL.

This clonotype has only a few counts. The rearrangement links TRBV20-1 to TRBJ2-2; 9 nucleotides match TRBD2. Trimming at V came to 1 base and at J to 2 bases, leaving 8 bases not matched to a gene. The CDR3 sequence is 17 residues long. CDR1 and CDR2 (germline): DFQATT, SNEGSKA (reference sequence). The chain's CDR3 is CSARVDSGGLNTGELFF. In nucleotides, the CDR3 is TGCAGTGCTAGAGTAGATAGCGGGGGCCTTAACACCGGGGAGCTGTTTTTT.

This clonotype was seen a handful of times. The CDR3, as DNA: TGTGCCAGCAGCCAAGGGATCACAGGGGGCTCCCCTCGGTACTTC. Amino acids: CASSQGITGGSPRYF. The chain joins TRBV14 to TRBJ2-7, with TRBD1 identical over 9 bases. The CDR3 runs to 15 residues. Trimming at V came to 1 base and at J to 12 bases, leaving 13 bases not matched to a gene. The V gene's germline CDR1 is SGHDN and CDR2 FVKESK.

This clonotype was detected only a few times. The genes are TRBV29-1 and TRBJ1-2; no firm D call. The V end lost 5 bases, the J end lost 5 bases, and 9 bases lay between the germline ends. This CDR3 region has 11 residues. Per the germline V gene, CDR1 is SQVTM and CDR2 is ANQGSEA. In DNA, the CDR3 is TGCAGCGTTAGGACTCAGTATGGCTACACCTTC. It encodes CSVRTQYGYTF.

The chain has TRBV20-1 and TRBJ2-7; 11 nucleotides match TRBD1. The CDR3 spans 12 residues. V was clipped by 6 bases and J by 4 bases; unmatched bases: 2. Germline V gene data show CDR1 as DFQATT and CDR2 as SNEGSKA (reference sequence). The CDR3 region is CSADRGLYEQYF. In nucleotides, the CDR3 is TGCAGTGCGGACAGGGGGCTTTACGAGCAGTACTTC.

The chain links TRBV2 to TRBJ1-2; no clear D gene. The CDR3 is made up of 14 amino acids. Trimming shortened V by 6 bases and J by 5 bases, and 16 bases separated the two germline ends. CDR1 SNHLY and CDR2 FYNNEI come from the germline V gene. This CDR3 is CASRTGSDLYGYTF. Written as DNA, the CDR3 is TGTGCCAGCAGAACCGGGTCCGACTTATATGGCTACACCTTC.

This rearrangement joins TRBV29-1 to TRBJ2-1; 10 bases match TRBD1. The J segment lost 0 bases and the V segment lost 6 bases, leaving 5 bases of the junction unmatched. The CDR3 spans 15 residues. Germline V gene lookup returns CDR1 SQVTM and CDR2 ANQGSEA. In DNA, the CDR3 is TGCAGCGTAGGGGGGACAGGGGTCTCCTACAATGAGCAGTTCTTC. Translating it yields CSVGGTGVSYNEQFF.

This clonotype has more than one count but fewer than ten. V and J are TRBV20-1 and TRBJ2-7, with no clear D. This CDR3 region has 13 residues. Germline CDR1 is DFQATT and CDR2 is SNEGSKA (reference sequence). The CDR3 region has the DNA TGCAGGGCTCAGACTCCAACCTCCTACGAGCAGTACTTC. Its protein product is CRAQTPTSYEQYF.

The rearrangement links TRBV28 to TRBJ2-5; TRBD2 might be the D (5 bases). CDR3 length equals 14 residues. CDR1 and CDR2 from the germline V gene are MDHEN and SYDVKM. V was cut by 2 bases and J by 5 bases, with 12 bases left in between. The CDR3 reads CASSLAHWRETQYF. CDR3 sequence (DNA): TGTGCCAGCAGTTTAGCCCATTGGAGGGAGACCCAGTACTTC.

V and J are TRBV18 and TRBJ2-1, with 7 bases matching TRBD2. Germline V CDR1 and CDR2: KGHSH, LQKENI. This CDR3 spans 15 amino acids. V lost 5 bases and J lost 7; bases outside the gene matches: 11. The CDR3 spells CASSIDPGGWNEQFF. The CDR3 DNA reads as TGTGCCAGCTCAATAGACCCGGGGGGATGGAATGAGCAGTTCTTC.

This clonotype occurred a few times. The V and J genes are TRBV5-1 and TRBJ2-5; possible D gene TRBD1, 6 bases. V lost 5 bases and J 4 bases, leaving 15 bases between the germline ends. The CDR3 is 14 amino acids. Germline-derived CDR1 and CDR2 are SGHRS and YFSETQ. The DNA of the CDR3 is TGCGCCAGCAGTTCAGGGGCACTGGGAGAGACCCAGTACTTC. The encoded protein is CASSSGALGETQYF.

This clonotype was seen only a few times. The chain recombines TRBV11-2 with TRBJ2-1; perhaps D is TRBD1 or TRBD2 (6 bases each). With 5 bases removed from V and 4 bases from J, the gap between germline ends came to 33 bases. The CDR3 spans 21 residues. Per the germline V gene, CDR1 is SGHAT and CDR2 is FQNNGV. The CDR3 coding sequence is TGTGCCAGCAGCCGTCGGGTGGGGGGCGCTGGGGGGAAAGGACCTTACAATGAGCAGTTCTTC. This translates into CASSRRVGGAGGKGPYNEQFF. Using reference TRBV11-2 and TRBJ2-1 for the parts outside the CDR3, the full variable domain is EAGVAQSPRYKIIEKRQSVAFWCNPISGHATLYWYQQILGQGPKLLIQFQNNGVVDDSQLPKDRFSAERLKGVDSTLKIQPAKLEDSAVYLCASSRRVGGAGGKGPYNEQFFGPGTRLTVL.

The V call is TRBV11-2, the J call TRBJ2-1; 14 nucleotides match TRBD2. The V segment lost 2 bases and the J segment 7 bases; nucleotides outside the gene matches: 13. CDR3 length: 19 amino acids. CDR1 SGHAT and CDR2 FQNNGV come from the germline V gene. CDR3: CASSLQLGLAGDFFNEQFF. Written as DNA, the CDR3 is TGTGCCAGCAGCTTACAGCTGGGACTAGCGGGAGATTTTTTTAATGAGCAGTTCTTC.

The DNA for the CDR3 is TGTGCCAGCAGTTTAGATGGGACAGAAGAGACCCAGTACTTC. Protein sequence: CASSLDGTEETQYF. The chain uses TRBV12-3 or TRBV12-4 and TRBJ2-5; 7 positions agree with TRBD1. This CDR3 comprises 14 residues. The V gene end was trimmed by 1 base and the J gene end by 3 bases; junction bases not matched to a gene: 2.

This clonotype was detected only a few times. V is TRBV6-5 and J is TRBJ1-2; perhaps TRBD1 as D (5 bases). Trimming removed 2 bases from V and 4 bases from J, with 8 bases in between. CDR3 length: 13 residues. Germline values: CDR1 MNHEY, CDR2 SVGAGI. In DNA form, the CDR3 reads TGTGCCAGCAGTTACCACGGGGGCTATGGCTACACCTTC. Its translation is CASSYHGGYGYTF.

This clonotype has more than one count but fewer than ten. The genes are TRBV7-2 and TRBJ1-5; 7 nucleotides agree with TRBD1. Unmatched junction bases numbered 3, after V lost 1 base and J lost 3 bases. CDR1 and CDR2 (germline): SGHTA, FQGNSA. This CDR3 is 15 amino acids long. CDR3 DNA: TGTGCCAGCAGCTTAGACGGGACAGACAATCAGCCCCAGCATTTT. Its translation: CASSLDGTDNQPQHF.

This chain joins TRBV9 and TRBJ2-3; TRBD2 aligns across 12 bases. After removal of 3 bases from V and 3 bases from J, the junction contained 2 bases not matched to a gene. This CDR3 is 15 amino acids long. Looked up from germline, CDR1 is SGDLS and CDR2 is YYNGEE. This chain's CDR3 is CASSASGRATDTQYF. In nucleotides, the CDR3 is TGTGCCAGCAGCGCTAGCGGGAGGGCAACAGATACGCAGTATTTT.

This clonotype came up a few times. The chain has TRBV6-5 and TRBJ2-7, with D unresolved. Trimming removed 6 bases from V and 5 bases from J, with 11 bases in between. Looked up from germline, CDR1 is MNHEY and CDR2 is SVGAGI. CDR3 size: 12 residues. This CDR3 reads CASSPSPNEQYF. The CDR3 DNA is TGTGCCAGCAGCCCAAGTCCTAACGAGCAGTACTTC.